These 16 T cell receptor beta chains originate from one sample sequenced in a study of T cells in Graves' hyperthyroidism and ophthalmopathy. RNA transcripts gave rise to amplified TCR beta CDR3 regions. HTBI primers were the set used in a first-round RT-PCR of the TCR CDR3. TCRdb analysed the multiplex PCR reads with MiXCR anew, one entry per CDR3 protein. The table records a few hundred thousand distinct CDR3 sequences, around 42% of them present only once. Sequenced sample: peripheral blood or thyroid tissue (not recorded which). Receptors were obtained from an adult woman with Graves' disease, either hyperthyroidism or ophthalmopathy (not recorded which).

The chain recombines TRBV7-2 with TRBJ1-3; weak D call: TRBD1 (5 bases). The germline CDR1 and CDR2 sequences are SGHTA and FQGNSA. This CDR3 comprises 15 residues. V dropped 3 bases and J dropped 2 bases, with 11 bases sitting between them. The chain's CDR3 is CASSLWDGPGNTIYF. Written as DNA, the CDR3 is TGTGCCAGCAGCTTGTGGGACGGCCCTGGAAACACCATATATTTT.

The chain links TRBV20-1 to TRBJ1-2, with D possibly TRBD1 on 5 matching bases. The CDR3 runs to 13 residues. Trimming left V 6 bases short and J 8 bases short, with 19 bases between. Germline CDR1 is DFQATT and CDR2 is SNEGSKA (reference sequence). CDR3 protein: CSALRGGAYGYTF. In DNA, the CDR3 is TGCAGTGCACTAAGGGGCGGGGCCTACGGCTACACCTTC.

The rearrangement uses TRBV7-9 and TRBJ1-2, with D unresolved. The germline gives CDR1 SEHNR, CDR2 FQNEAQ (reference sequence). There are 12 residues in the CDR3. The V end lost 5 bases, the J end lost 8 bases, and 12 bases lay between the germline ends. CDR3 bases: TGTGCCAGCAGCGTGGACCAGTACGGCTACACCTTC. It is translated as CASSVDQYGYTF.

The chain recombines TRBV11-2 with TRBJ2-7, with 12 bases matching TRBD2. The CDR3 totals 16 residues. V lost 1 base, J lost 3 bases, and 4 bases stayed unmatched. The germline V gene has CDR1 SGHAT and CDR2 FQNNGV. The CDR3 sequence is CASSLGTSGNYYEQYF. The DNA for the CDR3 is TGTGCCAGCAGCTTAGGGACTAGCGGGAACTACTACGAGCAGTACTTC. The complete variable domain, with remaining parts taken from reference TRBV11-2 and TRBJ2-7, reads EAGVAQSPRYKIIEKRQSVAFWCNPISGHATLYWYQQILGQGPKLLIQFQNNGVVDDSQLPKDRFSAERLKGVDSTLKIQPAKLEDSAVYLCASSLGTSGNYYEQYFGPGTRLTVT.

The chain couples TRBV19 to TRBJ1-5; D ambiguous. Germline CDR1 is LNHDA and CDR2 is SQIVND (reference sequence). This CDR3 is built from 13 residues. Deletions cut 5 bases from V and 4 bases from J, with 9 bases between. The CDR3 DNA is TGTGCCAGTAGTGGCAACTTAAATCAGCCCCAGCATTTT. Translating gives CASSGNLNQPQHF.

The chain has TRBV12-3 or TRBV12-4 and TRBJ2-7; D ambiguous. V was cut by 2 bases and J by 0 bases, with 5 bases left in between. This CDR3 has 13 residues. CDR3 residues: CASSLMVSYEQYF. The CDR3 DNA reads TGTGCCAGCAGTTTAATGGTCTCCTACGAGCAGTACTTC.

On this clonotype: Here the CDR3 omits its conserved ending phenylalanine or tryptophan, so a read error is the likely source. It is unclear where the CDR3 begins or ends on the DNA, so no DNA is shown, and the CDR3 is as TCRdb lists it. J is TRBJ1-4 and V is TRBV7-9; the DNA was not used to check the table's D call, TRBD1. Germline CDR1 is SEHNR and CDR2 is FQNEAQ (reference sequence). The CDR3 region is 10 residues in length, termini included. The CDR3 reads CASSLNPGPP.

This chain joins TRBV7-9 and TRBJ1-2; a possible D gene is TRBD1 (6 bases). The V end lost 3 bases, the J end lost 7 bases, and 27 bases lay between the germline ends. Germline-derived CDR1 and CDR2 are SEHNR and FQNEAQ (reference sequence). This CDR3 has 18 residues. The CDR3 region has the DNA TGTGCCAGCAGCTTCCTGCTAGCGGGCGCTATTGGGGACACTGGCTACACCTTC. Translating gives CASSFLLAGAIGDTGYTF.

The V call is TRBV5-1, the J call TRBJ2-7; weak D call: TRBD2 (6 bases). The CDR3 runs 16 residues. V shed 1 base and J shed 2 bases, with 16 bases lying between them. Germline V gives CDR1 SGHRS, CDR2 YFSETQ. This CDR3 reads CASSLTDEGGTYEQYF. The CDR3 nucleotides are TGCGCCAGCAGCTTGACAGACGAGGGAGGAACCTACGAGCAGTACTTC.

This clonotype was picked up many times. The genes are TRBV7-9 and TRBJ1-2; D remains unclear. V lost 5 bases, J lost 2 bases, and 12 bases lay in between. There are 14 residues in the CDR3. Germline values: CDR1 SEHNR, CDR2 FQNEAQ (reference sequence). CDR3 sequence: CASSEGGFNYGYTF. CDR3 coding DNA: TGTGCCAGCAGCGAAGGAGGGTTCAACTATGGCTACACCTTC.

This clonotype was recorded at least ten times. The chain has TRBV5-1 and TRBJ2-6; D possibly corresponds to TRBD1 (5 bases). The CDR3 spans 18 residues. Germline values: CDR1 SGHRS, CDR2 YFSETQ. The ends were cut back, 1 base at V and 2 bases at J, with 16 bases in the middle. CDR3 coding DNA: TGCGCCAGCAGCTTGCCCCACAGGTCTAGGGCTGGGGCCAACGTCCTGACTTTC. This encodes CASSLPHRSRAGANVLTF.

This clonotype was recorded a few times. V usage is TRBV4-1 and J usage is TRBJ2-2; 8 nucleotides agree with TRBD2. This CDR3 has 17 amino acids. The ends lost 3 bases at V and 1 base at J; junction bases unmatched: 7. In germline, CDR1 is MGHRA, CDR2 YSYEKL. CDR3 in DNA: TGCGCCAGCAGCCACCCTGTAGCGGGACGGAACACCGGGGAGCTGTTTTTT. Translation: CASSHPVAGRNTGELFF.

This clonotype was found many times. V usage is TRBV27 and J usage is TRBJ1-6; no firm D call. The V end lost 6 bases, the J end lost 13 bases, and 19 bases lay between the germline ends. Germline V gene data show CDR1 as MNHEY and CDR2 as SMNVEV (reference sequence). This CDR3 spans 14 amino acids. CDR3 region: CASSREGLDGPLHF. The CDR3 DNA reads TGTGCCAGCAGCCGGGAGGGCCTCGATGGGCCCCTCCACTTT.

This chain uses TRBV20-1 with TRBJ2-2; D is ambiguous. The V and J ends lost 0 bases and 0 bases respectively, with 8 bases between them. In germline, CDR1 is DFQATT, CDR2 SNEGSKA (reference sequence). CDR3 length equals 15 residues. The CDR3 region is CSARDFKANTGELFF. For the CDR3, the DNA is TGCAGTGCTAGAGATTTTAAGGCGAACACCGGGGAGCTGTTTTTT.

This chain links TRBV25-1 with TRBJ1-6; TRBD1 might be the D (6 bases). The germline CDR1 and CDR2 sequences are MGHDK and SYGVNS. CDR3 length equals 14 residues. Trimming removed 7 bases from V and 9 bases from J, with 16 bases in between. The CDR3: CASTGGGLGSPLHF. The CDR3 nucleotides are TGTGCCAGCACCGGAGGGGGTTTAGGTTCACCCCTCCACTTT.

This chain links TRBV7-6 with TRBJ1-1, with TRBD1 identical over 9 bases. The CDR3 sequence is 14 residues long. CDR1 and CDR2 (germline): SGHVS, FNYEAQ. The V gene end was trimmed by 4 bases and the J gene end by 7 bases; junction bases not matched to a gene: 7. The CDR3 coding sequence is TGTGCCAGCAGCTCGGGACAGGGCTTCGATGAAGCTTTCTTT. Its protein is CASSSGQGFDEAFF.